This T cell receptor beta chain was captured by sequencing in a study of shared clonotypes between healthy human individuals (TCRdb year 2020). About the study as a whole: Three men and two women, aged 18 to 49 years, made up the cohort. For each donor, CD4 naive and CD4 memory were each given three plates, CD8 naive was given two plates, and CD8 memory was given one plate. The study deeply sequenced blood TCR repertoires of several healthy adults to estimate repertoire size and the extent of clonotype sharing between individuals. Libraries were prepared and TCR repertoires were sequenced by different laboratories using diverse techniques, in order to increase sequencing depth and limit assay-specific biases. Per donor, leukapheresis produced somewhere between about 0.85 and 10 billion PBMCs.

Using the deep immunoSEQ assay, TCR CDR3 regions were amplified from genomic DNA by multiplex PCR. Extracted genomic DNA from each cell subset was spread evenly across all wells of several immunoSEQ 96-well plates, with each plate serving as a replicate. For sorted subsets, each replicate PCR was loaded with approximately 0.2 ug genomic DNA, equivalent to some 31,000 T cell genomes. The purified libraries were quantified using a Qubit 3.0 fluorometer, sized with a Bioanalyzer 2100, and then quantified again using the KAPA Library Quantification kit. Every immunoSEQ 96-well plate was sequenced on a separate single-read 150-cycle Illumina NextSeq 550 flow cell. Under the source paper's analysis protocol: The immunoSEQ output contained only junctional sequences without quality scores, so filtering could not match that applied to full-length reads. To assign V/J genes and CDR3, sequences were annotated against IMGT germline references using PyIR, a Python wrapper for IgBLAST v1.9. Reads were filtered out if the reads had weak V/J assignments (E-value above 1e-6), no CDR3, stop codons, out-of-frame junctions, or ambiguous translated residues. A V3J clonotype was defined by an identical inferred V gene, J gene, and CDR3 amino acid sequence. Percentage overlap between repertoires was calculated by dividing the number of shared unique clonotypes by the size of the smaller repertoire. Repertoire richness was assessed with RTK rarefaction, the Chao1 estimator, and Recon v2.1 estimates of unobserved clonotypes. For all TCRbeta clonotypes obtained by the gDNA method from a few donors, generation probabilities were computed with OLGA. The source is immuneACCESS, and TCRdb retained only in-frame sequences with V and J called. Part of the clones is not carried over; for the studies checked, unresolved V genes explain less than half of this, and the remainder is unexplained. That table is the source of V, J and clone size, and D and trimming were worked out from the DNA. The table for this sample lists a few million clones; around 94% of them were counted only once. Jointly, the top ten make up 0.11% to 0.15% of the sample.

General findings and caveats noted by the study authors: Pairwise subsampling led to the expectation that sequencing depth would affect the degree of clonotype sharing among donors. The small number of donors limited the genetic and exposure-history diversity represented. Estimated clonotype richness was generally larger for naive than for memory subsets. Sampling was limited to blood, and TCR repertoires in tissue likely differ from TCR repertoires in blood. Across a few donors, approximately 5% of naive CD4, approximately 3.6% of naive CD8, roughly 2.2% of memory CD4, and over 0.35% of memory CD8 clonotypes were shared. Compared with non-shared clonotypes, the clonotypes found in all four sorted-subset donors had higher generation probabilities. Incomplete sequencing was indicated by rarefaction of sorted-subset datasets, despite the large sequencing depth.

Of note for this clone: Its cognate antigen has yet to be identified. Base qualities are not recorded, but no much larger clone differs from it by a single base.

The donors were healthy, HIV-negative adults with no recently reported acute infections or vaccinations. All donors were Caucasian adults living in Nashville, Tennessee, USA. CD4+ T cells were enriched through magnetic negative selection, after which naive cells were positively selected on CD45RA and the remaining negative fraction served as the memory subset. Blood was collected by leukapheresis, and PBMCs were isolated by Ficoll-Histopaque density gradient centrifugation and then cryopreserved in liquid nitrogen vapor phase. Analytical flow cytometry was used to check the purity and quantity of each magnetically sorted T cell population. Each sorted fraction had its genomic DNA isolated and then quantified by UV absorbance on a Nanodrop 2000c. The receptor was derived from a man aged 18 to 35 in good health. What was sequenced was naive CD4+ T cells sorted from blood. The intended sense of this specimen's cell subset or site label: CD45RA+ positively selected.

The nucleotide sequence is given as TGTGCCAGCAGCTCACCCGAAGGTATCTACTATAATTCACCCCTCCACTTT. This is translated as CASSSPEGIYYNSPLHF. The chain uses TRBV7-2 and TRBJ1-6, with an unclear D gene assignment. Counted from cysteine to phenylalanine, this CDR3 has 17 amino acids. The sequence is cut down to CDR3 DNA, 51 bases in frame from base 1. Based on the germline V gene, the CDR1 and CDR2 sequences are SGHTA and FQGNSA. V is shortened by 4 bases, J by 3 bases, and the region joining them spans 16 bases.